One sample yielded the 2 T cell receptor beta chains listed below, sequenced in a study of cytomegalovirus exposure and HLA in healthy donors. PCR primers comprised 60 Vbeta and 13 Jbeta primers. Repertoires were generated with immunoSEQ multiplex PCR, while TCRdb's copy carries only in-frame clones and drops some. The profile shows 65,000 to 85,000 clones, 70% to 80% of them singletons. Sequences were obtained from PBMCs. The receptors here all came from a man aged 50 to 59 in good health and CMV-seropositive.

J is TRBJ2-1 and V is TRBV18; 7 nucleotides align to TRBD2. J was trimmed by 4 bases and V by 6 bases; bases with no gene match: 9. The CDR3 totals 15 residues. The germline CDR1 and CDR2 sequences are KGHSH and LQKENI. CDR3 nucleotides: TGTGCCAGCTCCCTCTTGGGGGGGGGATACAATGAGCAGTTCTTC. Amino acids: CASSLLGGGYNEQFF. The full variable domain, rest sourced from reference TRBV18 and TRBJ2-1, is NAGVMQNPRHLVRRRGQEARLRCSPMKGHSHVYWYRQLPEEGLKFMVYLQKENIIDESGMPKERFSAEFPKEGPSILRIQQVVRGDSAAYFCASSLLGGGYNEQFFGPGTRLTVL.

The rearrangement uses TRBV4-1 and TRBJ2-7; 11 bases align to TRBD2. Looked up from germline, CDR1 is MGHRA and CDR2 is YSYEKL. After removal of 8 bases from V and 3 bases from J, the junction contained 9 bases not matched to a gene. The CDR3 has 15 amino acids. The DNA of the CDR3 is TGCGCCAGCCGCGGACTAGCGGGTAAAAGCTACGAGCAGTACTTC. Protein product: CASRGLAGKSYEQYF.